The rows below give T cell receptor beta chains drawn from one sample of a study of response to subunit inactivated influenza vaccine. Each CDR3 protein gets one entry after TCRdb re-called the RT-PCR reads with MiXCR. The sample records hundreds of thousands of distinct CDR3 sequences, about an eighth being singletons. The specimen comprised PBMCs from blood, sampled on the day of vaccination. These receptors were taken from a man between 45 and 60 years old who received an inactivated influenza vaccine. The CDR3 runs from the conserved cysteine through the conserved F or W. D genes are given only for firm matches. The size field is filled for only some rows; it gives once, few, many or a size class.

TRBV12-3/TRBV12-4	TRBD1	.	TRBJ2-5	TGTGCCAGCAGTTTAGCCCTATTGACAGGGGGAGAGACCCAGTACTTC	CASSLALLTGGETQYF
TRBV10-3	.	few	TRBJ2-7	TGTGCCATCAGTGAGTCCCAGGGAGGTATTGCCGAGCAGTACTTC	CAISESQGGIAEQYF
TRBV6-5	.	.	TRBJ2-7	TGTGCCAGCAGTTACTTAACCGGGGACGGAGCCTACGAGCAGTACTTC	CASSYLTGDGAYEQYF
TRBV11-2	.	.	TRBJ2-7	TGTGCCAGCAGTAGCCGGGTCAGTTCCCACGAGCAGTACTTC	CASSSRVSSHEQYF
TRBV7-2	.	.	TRBJ2-7	TGTGCCAGCAGCGTAGACCACCATACGAGCTACGAGCAGTACTTC	CASSVDHHTSYEQYF
TRBV7-2	.	few	TRBJ1-1	TGTGCCAGCAGCTCCCGTTCAGCCTTTGAAGCTTTCTTT	CASSSRSAFEAFF
TRBV2	.	.	TRBJ2-1	TGTGCCAGCAGTGAAGGGTCCAATCGTCCGTTCTTC	CASSEGSNRPFF
TRBV19	.	.	TRBJ1-2	TGTGCCAGTAGTTTAACACAGGGCTCCTATGGCTACACCTTC	CASSLTQGSYGYTF
TRBV29-1	TRBD1	.	TRBJ2-7	TGCAGCGTTCCGGGACAGGGGGCTGATGAGCAGTACTTC	CSVPGQGADEQYF
TRBV6-2/TRBV6-3	.	few	TRBJ1-5	TGTGCCAGCAGCCTTTTTGGGGGCGATAGCAATCAGCCCCAGCATTTT	CASSLFGGDSNQPQHF
TRBV20-1	TRBD1	few	TRBJ1-4	TGCAGTGCTTCCCAGGGGGCTAATGAAAAACTGTTTTTT	CSASQGANEKLFF
TRBV29-1	.	few	TRBJ2-1	TGCAGCGTTGGGGACGCCCGGGAGCAGTTCTTC	CSVGDAREQFF
TRBV4-2	.	.	TRBJ2-7	TGTGCCAGGAGCACCGGGCCCGGATTCCCGCAGTACTTC	CARSTGPGFPQYF
TRBV6-5	.	.	TRBJ2-7	TGTGCCAGCAGTTACGGCCATTCCTACGAGCAGTACTTC	CASSYGHSYEQYF
TRBV10-3	TRBD2	.	TRBJ2-7	TGTGCCATTCGAGCGGGAGATTCCGAGCAGTACTTC	CAIRAGDSEQYF
TRBV12-3/TRBV12-4	.	many	TRBJ2-7	TGTGCCAGCAGTTTAGGACAGACCTACGAGCAGTACTTC	CASSLGQTYEQYF
TRBV25-1	.	.	TRBJ2-6	TGTGCCAGCAGTGAAGATTGGAGGAGCTCTGGGGCCAACGTCCTGACTTTC	CASSEDWRSSGANVLTF
TRBV12-3/TRBV12-4	TRBD2	many	TRBJ2-7	TGTGCCAGCAGTTTGCGTATAGAGGCGGGGGGCCACTCCTACGAGCAGTACTTC	CASSLRIEAGGHSYEQYF
TRBV30	.	many	TRBJ2-2	TGTGCCTGGAGTCTGGCCCGGAACACCGGGGAGCTGTTTTTT	CAWSLARNTGELFF
TRBV18	TRBD2	.	TRBJ2-7	TGTGCCAGCTCACCAGTTTATAGGACTAGCGGGATAACCGAGCAGTACTTC	CASSPVYRTSGITEQYF
TRBV4-2	.	.	TRBJ2-7	TGTGCCAGCAGCCAAGTCGGCAGCAAAGGCTACGAGCAGTACTTC	CASSQVGSKGYEQYF
TRBV20-1	.	few	TRBJ2-5	TGCAGTGCTAGAGATCCGACAGCACCCCAAGAGACCCAGTACTTC	CSARDPTAPQETQYF
TRBV12-3/TRBV12-4	TRBD1	few	TRBJ2-3	TGTGCCAGCAGTACACAGGGGGCCACAGATACGCAGTATTTT	CASSTQGATDTQYF
TRBV30	.	.	TRBJ2-2	TGTGCCTGGAGTGTAACCGGGAATGGCGCCGGGGAGCTGTTTTTT	CAWSVTGNGAGELFF
TRBV7-9	TRBD1	.	TRBJ1-1	TGTGCCAGGAGCCTAACGACCGGGACAGGGGGCACTGAAGCTTTCTTT	CARSLTTGTGGTEAFF
TRBV7-2	.	.	TRBJ1-2	TGTGCCAGCAGCGAATGGGGGACGGTCGACTATGGCTACACCTTC	CASSEWGTVDYGYTF
TRBV7-2	.	.	TRBJ2-2	TGTGCCAGCAGCCTGGGGACCAACGCGAACACCGGGGAGCTGTTTTTT	CASSLGTNANTGELFF
TRBV12-3/TRBV12-4	.	few	TRBJ2-5	TGTGCCAGCAGTTTGCTTGCAATCGCCACCCAGTACTTC	CASSLLAIATQYF
TRBV7-2	.	many	TRBJ2-7	TGTGCCAGCAGCTTAGTTTCCGGTGGGGGCTCCTACGAGCAGTACTTC	CASSLVSGGGSYEQYF
TRBV6-6	TRBD2	.	TRBJ2-1	TGTGCCAGCAATGGAGTAGCGGGCGATGAGCAGTTCTTC	CASNGVAGDEQFF
TRBV5-1	TRBD1	.	TRBJ2-7	TGCGCCAGCAGCCTACAACCGGGACAGCTTTACGAGCAGTACTTC	CASSLQPGQLYEQYF
TRBV19	TRBD1	.	TRBJ2-7	TGTGCCAGTAGGAGGGGGACAGGGTCCTACGAGCAGTACTTC	CASRRGTGSYEQYF
TRBV18	.	.	TRBJ2-3	TGTGCCAGCTCACCACTTATCCTCGGAGGTGGGGGAGCGACAGATACGCAGTATTTT	CASSPLILGGGGATDTQYF
TRBV28	TRBD2	many	TRBJ2-1	TGTGCCAGCAGTCTGGGGACAGCCCGACTAGCGGCAAGCGGTAATAGGTTCTTC	CASSLGTARLAASGNRFF